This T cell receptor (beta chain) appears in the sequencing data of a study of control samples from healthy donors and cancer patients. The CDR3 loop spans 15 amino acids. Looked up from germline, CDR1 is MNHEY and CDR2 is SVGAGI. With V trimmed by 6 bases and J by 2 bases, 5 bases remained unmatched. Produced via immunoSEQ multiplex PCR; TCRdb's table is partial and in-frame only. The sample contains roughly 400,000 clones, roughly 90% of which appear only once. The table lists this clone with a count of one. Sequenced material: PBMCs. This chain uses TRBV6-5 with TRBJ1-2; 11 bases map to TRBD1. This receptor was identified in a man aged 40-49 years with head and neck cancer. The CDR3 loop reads CASRAGQGANYGYTF. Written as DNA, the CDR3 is TGTGCCAGCAGAGCCGGACAGGGGGCAAACTATGGCTACACCTTC.